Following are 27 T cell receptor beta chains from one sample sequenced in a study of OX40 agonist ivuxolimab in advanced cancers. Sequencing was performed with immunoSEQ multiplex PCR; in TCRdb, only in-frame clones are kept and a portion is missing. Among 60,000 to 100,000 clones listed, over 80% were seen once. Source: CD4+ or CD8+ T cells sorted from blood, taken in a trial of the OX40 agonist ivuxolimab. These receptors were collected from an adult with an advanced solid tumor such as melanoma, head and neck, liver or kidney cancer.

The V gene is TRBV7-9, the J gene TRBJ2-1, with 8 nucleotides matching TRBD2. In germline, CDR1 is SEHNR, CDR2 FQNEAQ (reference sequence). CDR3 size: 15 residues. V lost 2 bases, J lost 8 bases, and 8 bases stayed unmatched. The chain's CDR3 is CASSLSGLGLDEQFF. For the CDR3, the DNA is TGTGCCAGCAGCTTATCGGGACTAGGATTGGATGAGCAGTTCTTC.

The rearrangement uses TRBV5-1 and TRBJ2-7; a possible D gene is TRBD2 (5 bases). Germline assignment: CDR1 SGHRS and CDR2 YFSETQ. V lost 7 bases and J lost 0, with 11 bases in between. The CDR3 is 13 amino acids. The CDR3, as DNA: TGCGCCAGCGGTCCCGGGAACTCCTACGAGCAGTACTTC. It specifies CASGPGNSYEQYF.

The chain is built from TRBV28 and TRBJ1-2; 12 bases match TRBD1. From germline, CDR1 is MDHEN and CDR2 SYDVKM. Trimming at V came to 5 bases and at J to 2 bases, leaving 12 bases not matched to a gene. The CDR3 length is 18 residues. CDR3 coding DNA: TGTGCCAGCAGTGAAACCGGGACAGGGGGCCCTGTAAACTATGGCTACACCTTC. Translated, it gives CASSETGTGGPVNYGYTF.

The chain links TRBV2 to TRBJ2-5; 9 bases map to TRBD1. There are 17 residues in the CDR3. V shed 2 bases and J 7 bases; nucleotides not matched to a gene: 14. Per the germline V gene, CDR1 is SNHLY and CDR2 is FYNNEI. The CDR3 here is CASSEIGGQGLTGTQYF. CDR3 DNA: TGTGCCAGCAGTGAAATCGGGGGACAGGGCTTAACAGGGACCCAGTACTTC.

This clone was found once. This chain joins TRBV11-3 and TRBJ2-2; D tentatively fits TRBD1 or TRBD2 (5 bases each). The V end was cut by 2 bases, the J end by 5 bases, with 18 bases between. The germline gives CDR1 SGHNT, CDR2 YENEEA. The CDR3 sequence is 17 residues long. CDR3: CASSLRGLRGQTGELFF. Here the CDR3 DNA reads TGTGCCAGCAGCTTAAGGGGCCTACGGGGCCAGACCGGGGAGCTGTTTTTT. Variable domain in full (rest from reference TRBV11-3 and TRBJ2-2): EAGVVQSPRYKIIEKKQPVAFWCNPISGHNTLYWYLQNLGQGPELLIRYENEEAVDDSQLPKDRFSAERLKGVDSTLKIQPAELGDSAVYLCASSLRGLRGQTGELFFGEGSRLTVL.

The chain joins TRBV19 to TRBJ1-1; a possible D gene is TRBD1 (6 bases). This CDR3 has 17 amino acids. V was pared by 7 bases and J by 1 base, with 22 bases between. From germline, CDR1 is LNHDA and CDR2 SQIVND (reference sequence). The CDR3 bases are TGTGCCAGTAATTTTCCTAATTCGGGGGCCCAGAACACTGAAGCTTTCTTT. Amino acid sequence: CASNFPNSGAQNTEAFF.

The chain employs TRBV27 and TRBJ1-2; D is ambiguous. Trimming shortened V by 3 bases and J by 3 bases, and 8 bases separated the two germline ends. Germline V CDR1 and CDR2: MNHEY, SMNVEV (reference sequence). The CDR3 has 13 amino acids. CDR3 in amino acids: CASSLDRDYGYTF. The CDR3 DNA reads TGTGCCAGCAGTTTGGACCGAGACTATGGCTACACCTTC.

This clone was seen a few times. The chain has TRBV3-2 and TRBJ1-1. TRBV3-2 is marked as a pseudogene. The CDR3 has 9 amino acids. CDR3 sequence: CASSIEAFF. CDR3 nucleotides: TGTGCCAGCTCGATTGAAGCTTTCTTT.

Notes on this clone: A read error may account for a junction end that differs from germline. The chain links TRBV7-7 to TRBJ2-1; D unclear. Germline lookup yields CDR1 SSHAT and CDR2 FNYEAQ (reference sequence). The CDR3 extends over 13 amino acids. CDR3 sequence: CASSSNGRDEQFF. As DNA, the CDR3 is TGTGCTAGCAGCTCTAACGGTCGGGATGAGCAGTTCTTC.

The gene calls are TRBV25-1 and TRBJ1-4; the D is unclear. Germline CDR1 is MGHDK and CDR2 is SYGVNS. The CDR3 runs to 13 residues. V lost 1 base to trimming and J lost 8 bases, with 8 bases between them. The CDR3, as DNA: TGTGCCAGCAGTGAATTCGCCGGGGAAAAACTGTTTTTT. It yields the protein CASSEFAGEKLFF.

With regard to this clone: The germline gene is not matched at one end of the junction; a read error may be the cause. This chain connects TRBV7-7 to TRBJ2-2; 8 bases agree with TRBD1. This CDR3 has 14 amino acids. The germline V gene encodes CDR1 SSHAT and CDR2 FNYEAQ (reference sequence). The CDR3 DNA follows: TGTGCTAGCAGCTCACACAGGGGGACCGGGGAGCTGTTTTTT. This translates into CASSSHRGTGELFF.

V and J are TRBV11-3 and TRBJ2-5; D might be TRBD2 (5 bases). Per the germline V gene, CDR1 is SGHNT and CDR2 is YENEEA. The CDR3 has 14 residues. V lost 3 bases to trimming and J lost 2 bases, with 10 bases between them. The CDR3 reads CASSLVGVQETQYF. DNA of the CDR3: TGTGCCAGCAGCTTGGTCGGGGTTCAAGAGACCCAGTACTTC.

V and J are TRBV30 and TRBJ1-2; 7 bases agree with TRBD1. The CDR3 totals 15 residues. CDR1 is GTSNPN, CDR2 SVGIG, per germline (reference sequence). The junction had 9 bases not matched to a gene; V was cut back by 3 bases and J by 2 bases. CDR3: CAWRVPGQQNYGYTF. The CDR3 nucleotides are TGTGCCTGGAGGGTCCCGGGACAGCAAAACTATGGCTACACCTTC. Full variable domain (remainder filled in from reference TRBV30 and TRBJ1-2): SQTIHQWPATLVQPVGSPLSLECTVEGTSNPNLYWYRQAAGRGLQLLFYSVGIGQISSEVPQNLSASRPQDRQFILSSKKLLLSDSGFYLCAWRVPGQQNYGYTFGSGTRLTVV.

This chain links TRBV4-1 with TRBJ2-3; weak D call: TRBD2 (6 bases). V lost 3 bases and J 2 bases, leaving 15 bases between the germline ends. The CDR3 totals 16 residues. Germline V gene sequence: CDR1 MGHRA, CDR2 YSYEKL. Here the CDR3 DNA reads TGCGCCAGCAGCCACCCCCCCCGGGGGTTCACAGATACGCAGTATTTT. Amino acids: CASSHPPRGFTDTQYF.

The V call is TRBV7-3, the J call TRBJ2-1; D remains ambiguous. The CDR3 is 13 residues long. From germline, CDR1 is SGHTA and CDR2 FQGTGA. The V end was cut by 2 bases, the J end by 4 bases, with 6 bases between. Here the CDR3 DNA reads TGTGCCAGCAGCTTAGCCCCTTACAATGAGCAGTTCTTC. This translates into CASSLAPYNEQFF. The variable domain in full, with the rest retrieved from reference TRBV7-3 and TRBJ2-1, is GAGVSQTPSNKVTEKGKYVELRCDPISGHTALYWYRQSLGQGPEFLIYFQGTGAADDSGLPNDRFFAVRPEGSVSTLKIQRTERGDSAVYLCASSLAPYNEQFFGPGTRLTVL.

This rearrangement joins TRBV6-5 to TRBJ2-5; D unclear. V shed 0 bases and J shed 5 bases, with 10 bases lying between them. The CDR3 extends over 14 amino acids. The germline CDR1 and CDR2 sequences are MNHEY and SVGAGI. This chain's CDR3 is CASSYSWAAETQYF. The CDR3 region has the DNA TGTGCCAGCAGTTACTCTTGGGCAGCCGAGACCCAGTACTTC.

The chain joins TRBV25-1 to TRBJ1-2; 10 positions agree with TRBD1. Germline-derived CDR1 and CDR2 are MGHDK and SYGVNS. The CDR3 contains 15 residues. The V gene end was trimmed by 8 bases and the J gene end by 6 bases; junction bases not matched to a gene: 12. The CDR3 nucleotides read TGTGCCAGCCTTGAACGGACAGGGGGAGATCATGGCTACACCTTC. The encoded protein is CASLERTGGDHGYTF.

For the CDR3, the DNA is TGCGCCAGCAGCCGCCCCGGTAGCGGGCCACCCTACAATGAGCAGTTCTTC. It codes for CASSRPGSGPPYNEQFF. The V call is TRBV4-1, the J call TRBJ2-1; TRBD2 agrees at 7 bases. Germline V CDR1 and CDR2: MGHRA, YSYEKL. V was clipped by 4 bases and J by 2 bases; unmatched bases: 11. The CDR3 consists of 17 residues.

CDR3 nucleotide sequence: TGTGCCAGCAGTTACTCTACAGGGGATTTTTCCTACGAGCAGTACTTC. Its translation is CASSYSTGDFSYEQYF. The chain links TRBV6-5 to TRBJ2-7, with TRBD1 matching over 7 bases. Trimming removed 0 bases from V and 1 base from J; junction bases left unmatched: 6. Looked up from germline, CDR1 is MNHEY and CDR2 is SVGAGI. The CDR3 has 16 residues.

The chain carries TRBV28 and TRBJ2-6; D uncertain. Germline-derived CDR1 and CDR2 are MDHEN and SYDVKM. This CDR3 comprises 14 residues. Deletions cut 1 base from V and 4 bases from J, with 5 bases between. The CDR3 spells CASSLSLGANVLTF. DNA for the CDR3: TGTGCCAGCAGTTTATCCCTCGGGGCCAACGTCCTGACTTTC.

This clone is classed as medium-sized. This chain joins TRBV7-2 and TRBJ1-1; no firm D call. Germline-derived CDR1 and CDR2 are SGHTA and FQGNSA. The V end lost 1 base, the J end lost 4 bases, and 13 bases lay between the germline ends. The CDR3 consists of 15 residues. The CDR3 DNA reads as TGTGCCAGCAGCTTAGATGCCTCGGTGACCACTGAAGCTTTCTTT. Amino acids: CASSLDASVTTEAFF.

CDR3 in amino acids: CASSQDRLRGFREQYF. The CDR3 DNA follows: TGTGCCAGCAGCCAAGATCGACTGCGGGGGTTCAGGGAGCAGTACTTC. The chain joins TRBV14 to TRBJ2-7; 7 nucleotides line up with TRBD2. This CDR3 region has 16 residues. Germline CDR1 is SGHDN and CDR2 is FVKESK. The junction had 12 bases not matched to a gene; V was cut back by 0 bases and J by 7 bases.

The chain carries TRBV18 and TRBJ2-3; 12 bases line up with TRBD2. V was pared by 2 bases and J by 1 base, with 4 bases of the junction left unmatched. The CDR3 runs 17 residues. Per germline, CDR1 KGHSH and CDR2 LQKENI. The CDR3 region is CASSPFRLAGGTDTQYF. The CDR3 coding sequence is TGTGCCAGCTCACCATTTAGACTAGCGGGAGGCACAGATACGCAGTATTTT.

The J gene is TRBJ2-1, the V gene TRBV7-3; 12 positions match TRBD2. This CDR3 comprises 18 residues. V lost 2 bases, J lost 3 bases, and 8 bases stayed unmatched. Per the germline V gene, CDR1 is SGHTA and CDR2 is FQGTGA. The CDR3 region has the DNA TGTGCCAGCAGCTTACGGACTAGCGGGATTCCAGGCTACAATGAGCAGTTCTTC. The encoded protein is CASSLRTSGIPGYNEQFF. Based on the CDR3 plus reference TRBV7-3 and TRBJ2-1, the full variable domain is GAGVSQTPSNKVTEKGKYVELRCDPISGHTALYWYRQSLGQGPEFLIYFQGTGAADDSGLPNDRFFAVRPEGSVSTLKIQRTERGDSAVYLCASSLRTSGIPGYNEQFFGPGTRLTVL.

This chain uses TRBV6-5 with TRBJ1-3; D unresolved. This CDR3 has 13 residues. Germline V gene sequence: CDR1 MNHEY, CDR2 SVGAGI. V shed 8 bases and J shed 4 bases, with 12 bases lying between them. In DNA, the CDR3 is TGTGCCAGCTCACCCCGGCCCGGAAACACCATATATTTT. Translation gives CASSPRPGNTIYF.

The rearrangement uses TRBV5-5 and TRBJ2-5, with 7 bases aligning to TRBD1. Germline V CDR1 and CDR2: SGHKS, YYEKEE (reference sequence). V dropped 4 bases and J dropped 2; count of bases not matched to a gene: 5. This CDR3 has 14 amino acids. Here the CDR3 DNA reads TGTGCCAGCAGCGCTGGGACAGCACAAGAGACCCAGTACTTC. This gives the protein CASSAGTAQETQYF.

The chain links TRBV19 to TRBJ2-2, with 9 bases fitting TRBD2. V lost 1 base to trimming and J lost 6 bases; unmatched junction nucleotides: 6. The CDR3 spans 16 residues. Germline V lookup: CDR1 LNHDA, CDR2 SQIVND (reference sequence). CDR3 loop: CASSIVGGRASGELFF. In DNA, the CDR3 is TGTGCCAGTAGTATAGTGGGCGGGAGGGCCTCCGGGGAGCTGTTTTTT.